The clone carrying this T cell receptor (beta chain) turned up a few times. As yet, its antigen is unknown. The sample belongs to a study of cytotoxic CD8 clonotypes in ibrutinib-treated CLL. General observations from the study: Shared public clonotypes were rare, and on treatment they either got smaller or stayed the same. Baseline levels of clonality went above those of age-matched healthy donors and moved with circulating CD8+ T-cell counts. Baseline levels were approached again at progression, after clonality had risen at ibrutinib response.

Clones were sequenced by immunoSEQ multiplex PCR, and TCRdb holds only the in-frame ones, with some missing. In the table there are 45,000 to 70,000 clones, 55% to 65% of which are singletons. The CDR3 length is 13 residues. Germline assignment: CDR1 ENHRY and CDR2 SYGVKD. The V gene lost 7 bases and the J gene lost 3 bases, with 12 bases spanning the gap. Cryopreserved PBMCs yielded about 2 micrograms of genomic DNA for TCR beta libraries. The sample was PBMCs, taken after 24 months of ibrutinib treatment. The receptor was derived from a human donor with chronic lymphocytic leukemia. J is TRBJ1-1 and V is TRBV10-3, with a possible D match to TRBD1 (6 bases). The CDR3 DNA is TGTGCCATCAATGGACAGACCGACACTGAAGCTTTCTTT. The encoded protein is CAINGQTDTEAFF.